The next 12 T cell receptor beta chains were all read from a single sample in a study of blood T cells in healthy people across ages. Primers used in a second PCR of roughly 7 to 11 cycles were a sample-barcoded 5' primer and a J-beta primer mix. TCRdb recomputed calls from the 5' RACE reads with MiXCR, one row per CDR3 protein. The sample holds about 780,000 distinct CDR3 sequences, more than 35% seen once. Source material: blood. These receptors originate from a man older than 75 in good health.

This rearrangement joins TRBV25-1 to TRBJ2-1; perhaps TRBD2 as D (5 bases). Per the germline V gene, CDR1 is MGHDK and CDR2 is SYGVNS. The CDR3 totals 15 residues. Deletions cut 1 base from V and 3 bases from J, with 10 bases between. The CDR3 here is CASSELGGGYNEQFF. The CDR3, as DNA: TGTGCCAGCAGTGAATTAGGCGGAGGCTACAATGAGCAGTTCTTC. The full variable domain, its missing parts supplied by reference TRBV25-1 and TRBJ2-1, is EADIYQTPRYLVIGTGKKITLECSQTMGHDKMYWYQQDPGMELHLIHYSYGVNSTEKGDLSSESTVSRIRTEHFPLTLESARPSHTSQYLCASSELGGGYNEQFFGPGTRLTVL.

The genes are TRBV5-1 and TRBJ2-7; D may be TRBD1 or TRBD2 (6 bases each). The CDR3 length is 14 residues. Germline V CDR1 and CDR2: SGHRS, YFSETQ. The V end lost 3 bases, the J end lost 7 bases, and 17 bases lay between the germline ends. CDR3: CASSSQGGSGEQYF. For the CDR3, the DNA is TGCGCCAGCAGCTCCCAAGGGGGGTCCGGGGAGCAGTACTTC.

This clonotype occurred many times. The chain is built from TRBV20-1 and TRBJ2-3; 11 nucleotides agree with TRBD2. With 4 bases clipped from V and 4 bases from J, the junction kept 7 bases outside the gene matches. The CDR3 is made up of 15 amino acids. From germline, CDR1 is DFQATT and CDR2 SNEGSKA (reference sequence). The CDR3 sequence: CSATLAGGAPDTQYF. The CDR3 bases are TGCAGTGCTACCCTAGCGGGAGGAGCGCCAGATACGCAGTATTTT.

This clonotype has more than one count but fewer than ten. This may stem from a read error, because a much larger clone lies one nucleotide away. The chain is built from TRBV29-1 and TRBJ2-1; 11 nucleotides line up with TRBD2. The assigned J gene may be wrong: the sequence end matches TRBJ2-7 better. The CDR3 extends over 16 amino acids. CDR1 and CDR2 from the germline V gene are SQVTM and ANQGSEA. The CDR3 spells CSVEGTSGSSYNEQYF. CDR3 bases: TGCAGCGTTGAAGGGACTAGCGGGTCCTCCTACAATGAGCAGTACTTC.

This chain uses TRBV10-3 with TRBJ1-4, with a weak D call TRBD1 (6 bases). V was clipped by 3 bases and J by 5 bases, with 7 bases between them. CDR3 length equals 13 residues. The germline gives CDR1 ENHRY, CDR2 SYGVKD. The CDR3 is CAISEQGNEKLFF. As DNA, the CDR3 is TGTGCCATCAGTGAACAGGGAAATGAAAAACTGTTTTTT.

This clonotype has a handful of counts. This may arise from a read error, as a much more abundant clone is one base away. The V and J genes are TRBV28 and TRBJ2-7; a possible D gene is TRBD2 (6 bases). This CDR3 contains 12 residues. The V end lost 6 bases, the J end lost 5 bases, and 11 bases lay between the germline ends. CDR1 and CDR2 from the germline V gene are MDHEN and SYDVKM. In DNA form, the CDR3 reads TGTGCCAGCAGGGAGGGCGTCCACGAGCAGTACTTC. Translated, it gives CASREGVHEQYF.

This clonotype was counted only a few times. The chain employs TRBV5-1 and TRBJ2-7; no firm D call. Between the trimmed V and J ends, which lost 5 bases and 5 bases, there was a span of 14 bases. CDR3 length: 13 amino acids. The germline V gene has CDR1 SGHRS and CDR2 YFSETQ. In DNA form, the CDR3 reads TGCGCCAGCAGAATCATGTTATCCGACGAGCAGTACTTC. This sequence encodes CASRIMLSDEQYF.

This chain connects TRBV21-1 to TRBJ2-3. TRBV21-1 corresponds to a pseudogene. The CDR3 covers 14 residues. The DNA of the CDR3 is TGTGCCAGCAGCAAAGTCAGGAAAACAGATACGCAGTATTTT. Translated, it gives CASSKVRKTDTQYF.

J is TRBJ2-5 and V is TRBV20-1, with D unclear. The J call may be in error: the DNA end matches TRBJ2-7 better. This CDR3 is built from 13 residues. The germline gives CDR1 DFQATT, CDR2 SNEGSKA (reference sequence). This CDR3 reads CSARQESSYEQYF. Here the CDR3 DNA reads TGCAGTGCTAGACAGGAAAGCTCCTACGAGCAGTACTTC.

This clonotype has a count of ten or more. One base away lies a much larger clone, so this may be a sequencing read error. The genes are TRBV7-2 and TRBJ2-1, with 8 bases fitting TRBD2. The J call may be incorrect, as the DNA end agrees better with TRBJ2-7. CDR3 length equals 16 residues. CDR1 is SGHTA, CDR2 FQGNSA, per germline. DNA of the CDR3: TGTGCCAGCAGCTTAGATCCGGGAGGGACGTACAATGAGCAGTACTTC. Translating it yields CASSLDPGGTYNEQYF.

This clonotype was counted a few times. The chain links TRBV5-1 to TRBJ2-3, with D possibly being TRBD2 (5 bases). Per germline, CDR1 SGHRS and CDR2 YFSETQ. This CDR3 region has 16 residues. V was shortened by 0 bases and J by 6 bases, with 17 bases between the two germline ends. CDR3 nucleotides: TGCGCCAGCAGCTTGGTGGGGAAGAGGGCTGGGGATACGCAGTATTTT. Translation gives CASSLVGKRAGDTQYF.

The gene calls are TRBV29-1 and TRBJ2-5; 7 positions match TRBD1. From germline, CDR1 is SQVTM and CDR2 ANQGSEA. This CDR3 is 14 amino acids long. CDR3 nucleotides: TGCAACGCCCAGGGACAGTTCTATCTCAATGAGCAGTACTTC. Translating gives CNAQGQFYLNEQYF.